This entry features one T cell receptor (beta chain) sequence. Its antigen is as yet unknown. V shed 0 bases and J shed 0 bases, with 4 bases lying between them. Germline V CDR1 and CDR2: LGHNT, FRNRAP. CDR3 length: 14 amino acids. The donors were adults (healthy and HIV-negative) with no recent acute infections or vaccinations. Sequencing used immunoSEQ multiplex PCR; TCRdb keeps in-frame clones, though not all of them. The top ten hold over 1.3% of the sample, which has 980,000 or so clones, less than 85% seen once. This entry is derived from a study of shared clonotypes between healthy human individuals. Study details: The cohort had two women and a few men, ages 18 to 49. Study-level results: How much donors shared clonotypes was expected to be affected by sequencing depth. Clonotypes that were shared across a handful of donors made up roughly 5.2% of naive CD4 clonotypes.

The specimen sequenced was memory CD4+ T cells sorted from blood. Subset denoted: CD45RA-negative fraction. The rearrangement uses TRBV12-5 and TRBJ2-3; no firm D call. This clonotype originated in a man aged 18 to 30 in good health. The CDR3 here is CASGLVRSTDTQYF. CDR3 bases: TGTGCTAGTGGTTTGGTAAGGAGCACAGATACGCAGTATTTT.